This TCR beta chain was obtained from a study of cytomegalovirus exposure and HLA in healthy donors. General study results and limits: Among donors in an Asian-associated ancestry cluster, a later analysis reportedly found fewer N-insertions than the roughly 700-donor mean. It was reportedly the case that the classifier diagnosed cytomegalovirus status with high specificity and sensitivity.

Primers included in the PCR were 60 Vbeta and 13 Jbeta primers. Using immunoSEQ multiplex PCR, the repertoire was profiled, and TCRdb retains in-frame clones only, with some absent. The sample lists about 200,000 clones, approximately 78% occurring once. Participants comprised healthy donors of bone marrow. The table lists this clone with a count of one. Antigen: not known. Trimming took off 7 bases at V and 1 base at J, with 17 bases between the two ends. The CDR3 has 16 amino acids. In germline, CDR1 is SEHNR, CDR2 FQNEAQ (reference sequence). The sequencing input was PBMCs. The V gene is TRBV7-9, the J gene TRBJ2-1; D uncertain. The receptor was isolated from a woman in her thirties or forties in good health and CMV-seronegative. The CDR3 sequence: CASTLRQARSYNEQFF. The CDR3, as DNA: TGTGCCAGCACCCTTCGGCAGGCCAGGTCCTACAATGAGCAGTTCTTC.